This entry concerns a single T cell receptor beta chain. This receptor's antigen is unknown. It has no much larger one-base neighbor in the sample; base qualities were not kept. These data come from a study of CD8 T cells in Susac syndrome (dated by TCRdb to between 2017 and 2020). The study in broad terms: Whether CD8+ T cell activation and differentiation in Susac syndrome was antigen driven was tested using repertoire sequencing. The research as a whole found: The number of individuals in the TCR sequencing and HLA analysis was acknowledged as relatively small.

High-throughput TCR beta sequencing profiled peripheral blood CD8+ and CD4+ T cells from healthy donors, Susac syndrome patients and multiple sclerosis patients. Healthy donors were included as age- and sex-matched controls. Bulk CD8+ and CD4+ T cells were purified magnetically by negative isolation, whereas CD8+ TEMRA cells were enriched by FACS. Blood was collected in EDTA tubes and processed within 24 hours, with PBMCs isolated through density gradient centrifugation. PBMCs destined for TCR sequencing were cryopreserved in liquid nitrogen and later thawed in a 37 °C water bath. Purity of sorted or isolated CD4+, CD8+ and CD8+ TEMRA cells was at least 90%. RNA was extracted with the RNeasy kit and roughly 0.45 to 1 ug was reverse transcribed using random hexamers. The immunoSEQ multiplex PCR assay, covering 54 Vbeta and 13 Jbeta segments, was used to amplify TCR beta CDR3 regions. PCR amplification bias was corrected by using a synthetic template baseline for primer optimization and computational correction. Concerning the study's data processing: Reads were annotated to V, D and J genes according to IMGT and were analyzed with immunoSEQ Analyzer, with only productive sequences retained. Clonality was computed as one minus Shannon entropy normalized by log2 of the number of productive unique sequences. For each patient and control, public and private clones were evaluated within the 100 most prevalent clones. Clones were defined as Susac-specific when absent from the healthy and MS cohorts, from approximately 1,100 published viral clones and from other ImmuneACCESS disease sequences. TCRdb ran its own pipeline on the public reads, namely fastp trimming at Q25 and MiXCR clone calling, and kept in-frame beta chains. Each CDR3 protein appears once, grouped with its most common genes and DNA. These V and J calls are TCRdb output, not the study's own analysis. The sample table contains under 200,000 distinct CDR3 sequences; only one count was recorded for roughly 94% of them. 0.1% of the sample lies in the top ten.

V was cut back by 3 bases and J by 1 base, leaving a gap of 7 bases between them. The CDR3 runs 14 amino acids, cysteine and phenylalanine included. Only the CDR3 part of the read is kept: 42 bases, read in frame from the first base. Via the germline V gene, CDR1 is MDHEN and CDR2 SYDVKM. In this chain, TRBV28 is recombined with TRBJ1-3; perhaps TRBD1 is the D gene, with 6 bases matching. This receptor was obtained from a human donor in good health. The sample comprised CD4+ T cells from PBMCs. CDR3 loop: CASSFDRSGNTIYF. The DNA sequence reads TGTGCCAGCAGTTTCGACAGGTCTGGAAACACCATATATTTT.